Below, 3 T cell receptor beta chains from the same sample are listed, as sequenced in a study of shared clonotypes between healthy human individuals. Data came from immunoSEQ multiplex PCR; TCRdb stores just in-frame clones and leaves some out. The sample consists of some 380,000 clones, 96% of them appearing once. The sequencing sample was made of memory CD8+ T cells sorted from blood. Described subset: CD45RO+ cells pooled with CCR7-negative TemRA cells. The receptors stem from a man under 40 in good health.

A single count supports this clone. The chain uses TRBV7-3 and TRBJ2-3; 8 bases are shared with TRBD1. V shed 3 bases and J 4 bases; nucleotides not matched to a gene: 3. Germline CDR1 and CDR2: SGHTA and FQGTGA. CDR3 length: 14 residues. The CDR3 DNA follows: TGTGCCAGCAGCTTGGGACAGGCATCAGATACGCAGTATTTT. Protein: CASSLGQASDTQYF.

V and J are TRBV5-4 and TRBJ2-2, with 8 nucleotides matching TRBD2. CDR3 size: 16 residues. J lost 7 bases, V lost 0 bases, and 8 bases had no gene match. Germline V lookup: CDR1 SGHNT, CDR2 YYREEE (reference sequence). The CDR3 loop is CASSLGAGVFGGELFF. CDR3 DNA: TGTGCCAGCAGCTTGGGAGCGGGAGTGTTTGGCGGGGAGCTGTTTTTT.

The genes are TRBV2 and TRBJ1-4, with TRBD1 matching 10 bases. CDR1 and CDR2 from the germline V gene are SNHLY and FYNNEI. The V segment lost 3 bases and the J segment 4 bases; nucleotides outside the gene matches: 8. The CDR3 consists of 17 residues. CDR3 nucleotides: TGTGCCAGCAGTGATGGACAGGGGGGACTTTTTAATGAAAAACTGTTTTTT. It encodes CASSDGQGGLFNEKLFF.